One T cell receptor (beta chain) is described in this entry. Its antigen is still unknown. No much larger clone is present one base from it, and per-base qualities are unavailable. Genomic DNA served as template for TCR beta VDJ combination and CDR3 sequence profiling. An Illumina HiSeq 2000 was used for TCR repertoire sequencing. From the authors' description of their analysis: TRBV/TRBJ rearrangement plots, CDR3 size and DJ length profiles, and Simpson's diversity index were used to evaluate the repertoires. The most abundant DNA sequence in the deep sequencing data was taken as the immunodominant clone. CDR3 amino acid sequences were screened for sharing across subjects and were compared with published repertoires and the VDJdb database. Using fastp trimming at Q25 and MiXCR clonotype assembly, TCRdb reanalyzed the public sequencing data and kept in-frame beta chains. Each CDR3 protein appears once, grouped with its most common genes and DNA. These V and J calls originate from TCRdb's pipeline instead of the authors' own analysis. The sample has just over 40,000 distinct CDR3 sequences on record, over 55% of them singletons. The leading ten clones occupy 59% of the sample.

This record belongs to a study of CD8+CD57+ T cells in acquired aplastic anemia (dated by TCRdb to the late 2010s). With respect to the entire study: A mean of roughly 2.9 ug of DNA, ranging from about 0.19 to 30 ug, was extracted from sorted CD4+ and CD8+ cells. CD8+CD57+ expansion was defined as a frequency above the mean frequency observed in healthy subjects. What the authors observed across the whole study: Although 25 to 30 CD8+ CDR3 sequences were shared by patients and controls, these sequences appeared highly expressed in patients and within the immunodominant clones of patients. Between patients and healthy controls, no significant difference in CD8+ Simpson's diversity was found (P=0.060).

The CDR3 measures 14 amino acids from cysteine to phenylalanine. Only CDR3 DNA remains: 42 bases, in frame from the first base. For CDR1 and CDR2, the germline V gene lists MNHEY and SVGEGT. V is shortened by 4 bases, J by 2 bases, and the region joining them spans 12 bases. The patients picked for sequencing were ones in whom flow cytometry had shown an expansion of CD8+CD57+ cells. Every patient had severe acquired aplastic anemia, diagnosed using the International Study of Aplastic Anemia and Agranulocytosis and Camitta criteria. At the time blood was sampled, none of the patients had received any therapy. The study deep-sequenced TCR repertoires of sorted CD4+ and CD8+ blood T cells from severe aplastic anemia patients and healthy subjects. In the USA, patient enrollment took place under clinicaltrials.gov protocols 00001620, 01623167, 00001397, 00071045, 00081523 and 00961064. Ficoll-Paque density gradient centrifugation was used to isolate peripheral blood mononuclear cells. Before DNA was extracted, CD4+ and CD8+ T cells were sorted using either FACS or magnetic beads.

Recombination joined TRBV6-2 or TRBV6-3 with TRBJ2-7; there is no confident call for the D gene. This TCR derives from a human donor with aplastic anemia. Specimen: sorted CD4+, CD8+, or CD8+CD57+ T cells (not recorded which) from PBMCs. The CDR3 reads CASSFSGITYEQYF. The nucleotide sequence reads as follows: TGTGCCAGCAGTTTCAGTGGGATAACCTACGAGCAGTACTTC.